The present T cell receptor beta chain was sequenced within a study of vaccination and CD4 T cells after COVID-19. Comment on this clonotype: Antigen: not known.

V shed 4 bases and J 6 bases; nucleotides not matched to a gene: 5. The germline V gene has CDR1 LNHDA and CDR2 SQIVND (reference sequence). The CDR3 has 14 amino acids. Described treatment: approximately 9-day PBMC culture with coronavirus spike peptide pools or control peptides (ViraFEST assay). Researchers used the Oncomine TCR Beta short-read assay to sequence DNA from cultured CD4+ T cells. Genomic DNA extraction was carried out from cultured CD4+ T cells. Each CDR3 protein is one row after TCRdb ran MiXCR on the PCR reads. The sample holds about 10,000 distinct CDR3 sequences, roughly 42% seen once.

What was sequenced was CD4+ T cells from blood, cultured in vitro. This chain uses TRBV19 with TRBJ1-5; 8 bases are a match to TRBD1. This TCR derives from a human donor who had recovered from COVID-19. The DNA for the CDR3 is TGTGCCAGTAGTACTGGACAGGGCAGTCAGCCCCAGCATTTT. Amino acids: CASSTGQGSQPQHF.